Listed here are 6 T cell receptor beta chains from one sample, sequenced in a study of cytomegalovirus exposure and HLA in healthy donors. In the PCR, 60 Vbeta and 13 Jbeta primers were used. Libraries were prepared by immunoSEQ multiplex PCR; TCRdb keeps only in-frame clonotypes and omits some of them. The sample has a few hundred thousand clones, under 85% seen once. What was sequenced was PBMCs. The receptor set was obtained from a woman in her fifties or sixties in good health and CMV-seropositive.

This clone was seen only a few times. The V and J genes are TRBV10-3 and TRBJ1-5; no clear D. The CDR3 spans 14 residues. V shed 2 bases and J shed 2 bases, with 7 bases lying between them. Germline V gene lookup returns CDR1 ENHRY and CDR2 SYGVKD. The CDR3 spells CAISEVSGNQPQHF. The CDR3, as DNA: TGTGCCATCAGTGAGGTTTCAGGCAATCAGCCCCAGCATTTT.

This clone was counted a few times. The chain joins TRBV29-1 to TRBJ1-1; D is unclear. Germline V CDR1 and CDR2: SQVTM, ANQGSEA. The ends were cut back, 7 bases at V and 3 bases at J, with 15 bases in the middle. This CDR3 has 13 amino acids. The CDR3 loop reads CSAGGNADTEAFF. Written as DNA, the CDR3 is TGCAGCGCGGGAGGGAACGCGGACACTGAAGCTTTCTTT.

This clone was seen a single time. Distinct nucleotide sequences in the sample also encode this CDR3. The genes are TRBV5-1 and TRBJ2-3; 12 nucleotides align to TRBD2. V lost 0 bases to trimming and J lost 5 bases; unmatched junction nucleotides: 1. The CDR3 runs 15 residues. Germline V gene data show CDR1 as SGHRS and CDR2 as YFSETQ. CDR3 coding DNA: TGCGCCAGCAGCTTGGGACTAGCGGGGGTAGATACGCAGTATTTT. Residues: CASSLGLAGVDTQYF. Filled out from reference TRBV5-1 and TRBJ2-3, the complete variable domain reads KAGVTQTPRYLIKTRGQQVTLSCSPISGHRSVSWYQQTPGQGLQFLFEYFSETQRNKGNFPGRFSGRQFSNSRSEMNVSTLELGDSALYLCASSLGLAGVDTQYFGPGTRLTVL.

The chain is built from TRBV28 and TRBJ2-1, with D tentatively TRBD2 (5 bases). Trimming stripped 0 bases from V and 7 bases from J, with 19 bases between. The germline V gene encodes CDR1 MDHEN and CDR2 SYDVKM. This CDR3 is built from 17 residues. The chain's CDR3 is CASSLWGRQPTGNEQFF. The CDR3 DNA reads TGTGCCAGCAGTTTATGGGGTCGTCAGCCCACGGGGAATGAGCAGTTCTTC.

The V call is TRBV11-2, the J call TRBJ2-7; D perhaps matches TRBD2 (5 bases). V gave up 6 bases and J gave up 2 bases, with 17 bases separating them. Germline CDR1 SGHAT, CDR2 FQNNGV. The CDR3 loop spans 15 amino acids. CDR3 coding DNA: TGTGCCAGCAGATTGGTGCGGGCAAAAACCTACGAGCAGTACTTC. It translates to CASRLVRAKTYEQYF.

The chain joins TRBV7-2 to TRBJ1-2; the D gene is possibly TRBD1 (6 bases). The germline gives CDR1 SGHTA, CDR2 FQGNSA. Trimming left V 1 base short and J 6 bases short, with 12 bases between. The CDR3 loop spans 14 amino acids. CDR3 in amino acids: CASSLGLGGNGYTF. DNA of the CDR3: TGTGCCAGCAGCTTAGGCCTAGGGGGAAATGGCTACACCTTC.